The next 15 T cell receptor beta chains were all read from a single sample in a study of long-term antiretroviral therapy in people with HIV. immunoSEQ v3.0 was run at survey level. Profiled with immunoSEQ multiplex PCR; TCRdb holds only in-frame clones, not every one. The repertoire has roughly 29,000 clones, over 90% of them found once; the top ten carry under 8.5%. This specimen consisted of unsorted PBMCs, obtained more than 6 years after starting antiretroviral therapy. These TCRs come from a man younger than 45 with HIV.

This clone was seen a single time. The rearrangement joins TRBV5-1 to TRBJ1-5, with D possibly matching TRBD1 (6 bases). Trimming pared 3 bases from V and 6 bases from J, leaving 10 bases between. This CDR3 comprises 13 residues. Germline lookup yields CDR1 SGHRS and CDR2 YFSETQ. The CDR3 bases are TGCGCCAGCAGCTGGGGGGCTGGTCAGCCCCAGCATTTT. As protein: CASSWGAGQPQHF. Drawing the rest from reference TRBV5-1 and TRBJ1-5, the complete variable domain is KAGVTQTPRYLIKTRGQQVTLSCSPISGHRSVSWYQQTPGQGLQFLFEYFSETQRNKGNFPGRFSGRQFSNSRSEMNVSTLELGDSALYLCASSWGAGQPQHFGDGTRLSIL.

The chain has TRBV11-3 and TRBJ2-5, with 12 bases lining up with TRBD1. The CDR3 is made up of 16 amino acids. In germline, CDR1 is SGHNT, CDR2 YENEEA. V shed 5 bases, J shed 2 bases, and the junction held 6 bases outside the gene matches. Written as DNA, the CDR3 is TGTGCCAGCAGCCGGCGGGACAGGGGGCTGCAAGAGACCCAGTACTTC. Its translation is CASSRRDRGLQETQYF.

This chain connects TRBV7-3 to TRBJ2-3, with D possibly being TRBD2 (5 bases). This CDR3 region has 15 residues. V lost 1 base and J lost 4, with 12 bases in between. Germline V gene data show CDR1 as SGHTA and CDR2 as FQGTGA. The CDR3 sequence: CASSLMGAAPDTQYF. The CDR3 bases are TGTGCCAGCAGCTTAATGGGAGCAGCCCCAGATACGCAGTATTTT.

The V call is TRBV27, the J call TRBJ2-3, with D possibly TRBD2 on 7 matching bases. Trimming took 1 base from V and 2 from J, leaving 10 bases between them. CDR1 is MNHEY, CDR2 SMNVEV, per germline (reference sequence). The length of the CDR3 is 15 residues. CDR3 DNA: TGTGCCAGCAGTTTATTCGGGGGGCACACAGATACGCAGTATTTT. Translated, it gives CASSLFGGHTDTQYF.

The rearrangement links TRBV5-1 to TRBJ2-5; TRBD2 is a possible D gene (5 bases). From germline, CDR1 is SGHRS and CDR2 YFSETQ. This CDR3 is 14 amino acids long. The V end was cut by 2 bases, the J end by 5 bases, with 13 bases between. CDR3 protein: CASSFPSHVETQYF. Written as DNA, the CDR3 is TGCGCCAGCAGCTTTCCTAGCCACGTGGAGACCCAGTACTTC.

DNA of the CDR3: TGTGCCAGCAGCGTAGTTGGGGGGCTTAGCTCCTACGAGCAGTACTTC. This translates into CASSVVGGLSSYEQYF. The chain recombines TRBV9 with TRBJ2-7; D may be TRBD1 or TRBD2 (6 bases each). The CDR3 spans 16 residues. Germline V lookup: CDR1 SGDLS, CDR2 YYNGEE. V was trimmed by 0 bases and J by 0 bases, leaving 13 bases between them.

The chain has TRBV7-2 and TRBJ1-2; D is undetermined. Trimming shortened V by 5 bases and J by 6 bases, and 13 bases separated the two germline ends. The CDR3 is 13 residues long. Germline CDR1 is SGHTA and CDR2 is FQGNSA. Here the CDR3 reads CASSVNEGDGYTF. CDR3 DNA sequence: TGTGCCAGCAGCGTGAATGAGGGAGATGGCTACACCTTC. Filled out from reference TRBV7-2 and TRBJ1-2, the complete variable domain reads GAGVSQSPSNKVTEKGKDVELRCDPISGHTALYWYRQSLGQGLEFLIYFQGNSAPDKSGLPSDRFSAERTGGSVSTLTIQRTQQEDSAVYLCASSVNEGDGYTFGSGTRLTVV.

The gene calls are TRBV9 and TRBJ1-2, with TRBD1 as a possible D gene (6 bases). The V gene lost 3 bases and the J gene lost 5 bases, with 17 bases spanning the gap. The germline V gene has CDR1 SGDLS and CDR2 YYNGEE. This CDR3 region has 15 residues. The CDR3 region is CASSDGHRDSYGYTF. The CDR3 nucleotides read TGTGCCAGCAGCGATGGGCACAGGGACTCGTATGGCTACACCTTC.

This sequence joins TRBV4-3 and TRBJ1-3; D is possibly TRBD1 (6 bases). Germline V gene lookup returns CDR1 LGHNA and CDR2 YSLEER. V was pared by 0 bases and J by 2 bases, with 14 bases between. This CDR3 spans 17 amino acids. The CDR3 nucleotides read TGCGCCAGCAGCCAAGATTGGGGTGGGACAACTGGAAACACCATATATTTT. This translates into CASSQDWGGTTGNTIYF.

The J gene is TRBJ2-1, the V gene TRBV5-4; 8 bases line up with TRBD2. Germline V gene lookup returns CDR1 SGHNT and CDR2 YYREEE (reference sequence). Germline trimming cut 5 bases from V and 6 bases from J; bases unmatched to any gene: 4. The CDR3 spans 13 residues. Here the CDR3 reads CASRVAGLNEQFF. CDR3 sequence (DNA): TGTGCCAGCAGGGTAGCGGGGCTCAATGAGCAGTTCTTC.

In this sample, this clone is medium-sized. This chain links TRBV2 with TRBJ2-7; D is tentatively TRBD1 or TRBD2 (5 bases each). Trimming removed 7 bases from V and 0 bases from J, with 13 bases in between. Germline CDR1 SNHLY, CDR2 FYNNEI. This CDR3 region has 14 residues. For the CDR3, the DNA is TGTGCCAGCAACCCGGACGGGGCCTCCTACGAGCAGTACTTC. Protein product: CASNPDGASYEQYF.

The V and J genes are TRBV30 and TRBJ2-3, with D maybe TRBD1 (6 bases). The CDR3 runs 14 residues. Germline V gene lookup returns CDR1 GTSNPN and CDR2 SVGIG (reference sequence). With 3 bases removed from V and 2 bases from J, the gap between germline ends came to 12 bases. CDR3 DNA sequence: TGTGCCTGGAGCCAGGGGCAATACACAGATACGCAGTATTTT. Its protein product is CAWSQGQYTDTQYF.

This clone was detected once. The chain links TRBV7-9 to TRBJ1-2; weak D call: TRBD1 (6 bases). Trimming stripped 6 bases from V and 5 bases from J, with 13 bases between. The CDR3 loop spans 13 amino acids. Germline values: CDR1 SEHNR, CDR2 FQNEAQ (reference sequence). The CDR3 region is CASSQGGLYGYTF. DNA for the CDR3: TGTGCCAGCAGTCAAGGGGGGTTATATGGCTACACCTTC.

This clone occurred once. The chain joins TRBV6-5 to TRBJ1-1; tentatively, D is TRBD1 (6 bases). The length of the CDR3 is 14 residues. Per the germline V gene, CDR1 is MNHEY and CDR2 is SVGAGI. The V end lost 2 bases, the J end lost 1 base, and 8 bases lay between the germline ends. CDR3 region: CASSYGQRNTEAFF. DNA for the CDR3: TGTGCCAGCAGTTACGGACAGCGGAACACTGAAGCTTTCTTT.

The chain is built from TRBV7-9 and TRBJ2-7, with a possible D match to TRBD1 (5 bases). Germline V lookup: CDR1 SEHNR, CDR2 FQNEAQ (reference sequence). The CDR3 is 16 residues long. V was pared by 5 bases and J by 6 bases, with 23 bases between. The CDR3 reads CASSPPKDATAGEQYF. As DNA, the CDR3 is TGTGCCAGCAGCCCCCCAAAGGACGCGACAGCAGGCGAGCAGTACTTC.